These 15 T cell receptor beta chains originate from one sample sequenced in a study of vaccination effects on CD4 cells after COVID-19. Repertoires were generated with immunoSEQ multiplex PCR, while TCRdb's copy carries only in-frame clones and drops some. The repertoire has under 80,000 clones, 78% of them found once; the top ten carry about 10%. Their specific antigens are unknown. With the ViraFEST assay, the study expanded antigen-specific CD4+ T cells using viral peptide pools, then sequenced them. The authors isolated CD4+ T cells after roughly 10 days of culture. Vaccinated recipients, who were negative for nucleocapsid antibodies, had no history of SARS-CoV-2 infection. The sample consisted of CD4+ T cells from PBMCs cultured with SARS-CoV-2 spike peptides, taken before COVID-19 vaccination. These receptors originate from a human donor who received a COVID-19 vaccine.

The chain combines TRBV7-9 with TRBJ2-5; D remains ambiguous. Germline CDR1 reads SEHNR; CDR2 reads FQNEAQ (reference sequence). Deletions cut 1 base from V and 13 bases from J, with 16 bases between. The CDR3 is made up of 13 amino acids. The CDR3 DNA is TGTGCCAGCAGCTTAGGAAGCGTCGCCGCCCCGTACTTC. Protein: CASSLGSVAAPYF.

CDR3 DNA: TGCGCCAGCAGCTTGAGGGGAAGGGATAAGGCTAACTATGGCTACACCTTC. Translation gives CASSLRGRDKANYGYTF. This chain links TRBV5-1 with TRBJ1-2; a weak D match, TRBD1 (5 bases). Deletions cut 1 base from V and 0 bases from J, with 16 bases between. CDR3 length: 17 amino acids. The germline gives CDR1 SGHRS, CDR2 YFSETQ.

CDR3 region: CSADRGQYNEQFF. CDR3 nucleotide sequence: TGCAGCGCTGACAGGGGACAATACAATGAGCAGTTCTTC. This rearrangement joins TRBV29-1 to TRBJ2-1; TRBD1 matches 8 bases. CDR3 size: 13 residues. Germline V CDR1 and CDR2: SQVTM, ANQGSEA. Trimming cost V 7 bases and J 4 bases; bases outside gene matches: 6.

The rearrangement joins TRBV5-1 to TRBJ2-2; D possibly matches TRBD1 or TRBD2 (5 bases each). The CDR3 has 14 amino acids. Germline V gene data show CDR1 as SGHRS and CDR2 as YFSETQ. Trimming removed 8 bases from V and 1 base from J, with 12 bases in between. The CDR3 DNA reads as TGCGCCAGTTACCGGGACCAGAACACCGGGGAGCTGTTTTTT. Its protein is CASYRDQNTGELFF.

V usage is TRBV5-1 and J usage is TRBJ1-1; TRBD1 matches 7 bases. V lost 4 bases and J lost 4; bases outside the gene matches: 7. This CDR3 contains 14 residues. Germline V lookup: CDR1 SGHRS, CDR2 YFSETQ. The CDR3 bases are TGCGCCAGCAGCGCATACAGGGGAGGCACTGAAGCTTTCTTT. This codes for CASSAYRGGTEAFF.

The genes are TRBV13 and TRBJ2-1; 10 bases line up with TRBD2. In germline, CDR1 is PRHDT, CDR2 FYEKMQ (reference sequence). V lost 1 base to trimming and J lost 1 base; unmatched junction nucleotides: 7. The CDR3 loop spans 18 amino acids. The DNA of the CDR3 is TGTGCCAGCAGCTTAGCCAAGGTAGCGGGGGGTTCCTACAATGAGCAGTTCTTC. Residues: CASSLAKVAGGSYNEQFF. The complete variable domain, with remaining parts taken from reference TRBV13 and TRBJ2-1, reads AAGVIQSPRHLIKEKRETATLKCYPIPRHDTVYWYQQGPGQDPQFLISFYEKMQSDKGSIPDRFSAQQFSDYHSELNMSSLELGDSALYFCASSLAKVAGGSYNEQFFGPGTRLTVL.

This rearrangement joins TRBV12-3 or TRBV12-4 to TRBJ2-5; TRBD2 might be the D (6 bases). This CDR3 comprises 13 residues. Trimming took off 11 bases at V and 5 bases at J, with 18 bases between the two ends. The CDR3 loop reads CASRRGREETQYF. The DNA of the CDR3 is TGTGCCTCCAGGAGGGGCCGGGAGGAGACCCAGTACTTC.

The genes are TRBV2 and TRBJ1-6, with 7 positions matching TRBD1. Germline V CDR1 and CDR2: SNHLY, FYNNEI. The CDR3 is 14 amino acids. The V gene end was trimmed by 6 bases and the J gene end by 9 bases; junction bases not matched to a gene: 8. CDR3 amino acids: CASRTGTEFSPLHF. Written as DNA, the CDR3 is TGTGCCAGCAGGACCGGGACAGAGTTTTCACCCCTCCACTTT.

This chain uses TRBV9 with TRBJ1-1; D call uncertain. Trimming left V 4 bases short and J 5 bases short, with 12 bases between. Germline V gives CDR1 SGDLS, CDR2 YYNGEE. The CDR3 totals 13 residues. CDR3 protein: CASSTGVGTEAFF. CDR3 in DNA: TGTGCCAGCAGCACCGGGGTGGGTACTGAAGCTTTCTTT.

The chain links TRBV10-1 to TRBJ1-1; D gene unclear. This CDR3 is 13 amino acids long. CDR1 and CDR2 (germline): WNHNN, SYGVQD (reference sequence). V was shortened by 7 bases and J by 5 bases, with 14 bases between the two germline ends. This CDR3 reads CASTNTLGTEAFF. Here the CDR3 DNA reads TGCGCCAGCACTAATACCCTCGGAACTGAAGCTTTCTTT.

The chain is built from TRBV19 and TRBJ1-6, with TRBD1 identical over 9 bases. The CDR3 extends over 16 amino acids. The junction had 14 bases not matched to a gene; V was cut back by 7 bases and J by 10 bases. CDR1 LNHDA and CDR2 SQIVND come from the germline V gene (reference sequence). The CDR3 DNA sequence: TGTGCCAGTATTGGTCCAAACAGGGGGCTCGGATCACCCCTCCACTTT. Translated: CASIGPNRGLGSPLHF.

This clone appeared a few times. The CDR3: CASSEPRESISNQPQHF. CDR3 sequence (DNA): TGTGCCAGCAGTGAACCCCGGGAGTCTATTAGCAATCAGCCCCAGCATTTT. The V call is TRBV25-1, the J call TRBJ1-5, with D unclear. CDR3 size: 17 residues. V shed 2 bases and J shed 0 bases, with 14 bases lying between them. The germline V gene has CDR1 MGHDK and CDR2 SYGVNS.

V usage is TRBV7-9 and J usage is TRBJ1-2; D remains unclear. The germline V gene encodes CDR1 SEHNR and CDR2 FQNEAQ (reference sequence). This CDR3 is 15 amino acids long. V was shortened by 1 base and J by 0 bases, with 9 bases between the two germline ends. Here the CDR3 reads CASSLDPGANYGYTF. The CDR3 bases are TGTGCCAGCAGCTTAGATCCCGGGGCTAACTATGGCTACACCTTC.

The rearrangement uses TRBV15 and TRBJ2-7; weak D call: TRBD2 (5 bases). This CDR3 has 15 residues. V lost 0 bases and J 4 bases, leaving 13 bases between the germline ends. CDR1 and CDR2 (germline): LNHNV, YYDKDF (reference sequence). The CDR3 reads CATSRDLSSFYEQYV. DNA for the CDR3: TGTGCCACCAGCAGAGATTTGTCTAGCTTTTACGAGCAGTACGTC.

The gene calls are TRBV6-1 and TRBJ2-3; perhaps TRBD2 as D (5 bases). Trimming took 4 bases from V and 4 from J, leaving 18 bases between them. Germline lookup yields CDR1 MNHNS and CDR2 SASEGT. The CDR3 sequence is 16 residues long. The CDR3 protein is CASSGAEPGSPDTQYF. The CDR3 region has the DNA TGTGCCAGCAGTGGGGCTGAGCCGGGGAGCCCAGATACGCAGTATTTT.